A single sample is the source of the 13 T cell receptor beta chains below, sequenced in a study of cytomegalovirus exposure and HLA in healthy donors. The PCR employed 60 Vbeta primers together with 13 Jbeta primers. Sequenced by immunoSEQ multiplex PCR; TCRdb stores in-frame clones only, minus some. Of around 99,000 clones listed, 77% are singletons. The specimen was PBMCs. These receptors were collected from a male donor in good health and CMV-seronegative.

The rearrangement uses TRBV7-9 and TRBJ2-5; D possibly corresponds to TRBD1 (5 bases). Germline lookup yields CDR1 SEHNR and CDR2 FQNEAQ (reference sequence). Between the trimmed V and J ends, which lost 1 base and 5 bases, there was a span of 11 bases. CDR3 length: 14 amino acids. The CDR3 is CASSLGAGQETQYF. CDR3 nucleotides: TGTGCCAGCAGCTTAGGGGCAGGGCAGGAGACCCAGTACTTC.

The V gene is TRBV4-1, the J gene TRBJ2-5; D may be TRBD1 (5 bases). The closer fit of TRBJ2-7 to the DNA end suggests the J call may be wrong. CDR1 is MGHRA, CDR2 YSYEKL, per germline. The length of the CDR3 is 15 residues. CDR3 residues: CASSQVRTGIYEQYF. The CDR3 bases are TGCGCCAGCAGCCAAGTAAGAACAGGAATATACGAGCAGTACTTC.

This clone was recorded once. The chain carries TRBV18 and TRBJ2-5; 7 bases agree with TRBD2. The V segment lost 2 bases and the J segment 0 bases; nucleotides outside the gene matches: 6. CDR3 length: 16 amino acids. Looked up from germline, CDR1 is KGHSH and CDR2 is LQKENI. The CDR3 is CASSPKLAANQETQYF. CDR3 bases: TGTGCCAGCTCACCAAAGCTAGCGGCAAACCAAGAGACCCAGTACTTC.

The table lists this clone with a few counts. V usage is TRBV30 and J usage is TRBJ2-1; 7 bases match TRBD2. The CDR3 loop spans 14 amino acids. CDR1 is GTSNPN, CDR2 SVGIG, per germline (reference sequence). Unmatched junction bases numbered 9, after V lost 7 bases and J lost 3 bases. CDR3 sequence: CASLSGWGYNEQFF. The DNA of the CDR3 is TGTGCCTCCCTTAGCGGGTGGGGCTACAATGAGCAGTTCTTC.

The chain is built from TRBV6-6 and TRBJ2-7; 10 bases align to TRBD1. The CDR3 contains 16 residues. After removal of 8 bases from V and 5 bases from J, the junction contained 15 bases not matched to a gene. The germline CDR1 and CDR2 sequences are MNHNY and SVGAGI (reference sequence). The CDR3, as DNA: TGTGCCAGCCGCCAAAGAAGGGACAGGGGTTCCAACGAGCAGTACTTC. Translation gives CASRQRRDRGSNEQYF.

The rearrangement links TRBV7-2 to TRBJ2-7; a possible D gene is TRBD1 (5 bases). Trimming stripped 8 bases from V and 0 bases from J, with 14 bases between. The CDR3 loop spans 14 amino acids. The germline CDR1 and CDR2 sequences are SGHTA and FQGNSA. CDR3 amino acids: CASFGAESSYEQYF. The CDR3 region has the DNA TGTGCCAGCTTTGGGGCGGAATCCTCCTACGAGCAGTACTTC.

This clone appeared a few times. The rearrangement joins TRBV9 to TRBJ2-3; 8 positions agree with TRBD2. Germline CDR1 and CDR2: SGDLS and YYNGEE. Trimming took 2 bases from V and 2 from J; bases not matched to a gene: 7. This CDR3 is 16 amino acids long. The CDR3 region has the DNA TGTGCCAGCAGCGTCGTAGCGGGATCGCCCACAGATACGCAGTATTTT. It translates to CASSVVAGSPTDTQYF.

A note on this clone: The sample contains more than one DNA sequence encoding this CDR3. This chain joins TRBV7-9 and TRBJ2-7, with D perhaps TRBD1 (5 bases). V was shortened by 0 bases and J by 4 bases, with 10 bases between the two germline ends. The germline CDR1 and CDR2 sequences are SEHNR and FQNEAQ (reference sequence). The CDR3 is 14 residues long. The DNA for the CDR3 is TGTGCCAGCAGCTTAGCAGGGGTTCCGTACGAGCAGTACTTC. It specifies CASSLAGVPYEQYF.

The CDR3 coding sequence is TGCGCCAGCAGCTTGGGGGGGCTGGGGACTGAAGCTTTCTTT. This sequence encodes CASSLGGLGTEAFF. This chain uses TRBV5-1 with TRBJ1-1, with a tentative D call TRBD1 (6 bases). Germline V gene data show CDR1 as SGHRS and CDR2 as YFSETQ. This CDR3 has 14 amino acids. The ends were cut back, 0 bases at V and 5 bases at J, with 11 bases in the middle.

This rearrangement joins TRBV29-1 to TRBJ2-2; D gene uncertain. The CDR3 is 12 amino acids. From germline, CDR1 is SQVTM and CDR2 ANQGSEA. Trimming stripped 3 bases from V and 7 bases from J, with 9 bases between. CDR3 in DNA: TGCAGCGTTGATATCCGGGTCGGGGAGCTGTTTTTT. As protein: CSVDIRVGELFF.

The CDR3 sequence: CASSRRLGTGGDRHQPQHF. The CDR3 nucleotides read TGCGCCAGCAGCCGAAGATTGGGGACAGGGGGCGATCGTCATCAGCCCCAGCATTTT. The J gene is TRBJ1-5, the V gene TRBV4-1; 12 bases fit TRBD1. V lost 4 bases and J lost 5; bases outside the gene matches: 15. This CDR3 spans 19 amino acids. In germline, CDR1 is MGHRA, CDR2 YSYEKL.

The chain employs TRBV6-1 and TRBJ2-3; 7 bases are a match to TRBD2. Trimming at V came to 11 bases and at J to 1 base, leaving 6 bases not matched to a gene. This CDR3 spans 13 amino acids. Germline V gene data show CDR1 as MNHNS and CDR2 as SASEGT. The CDR3 DNA sequence: TGTGCCGGAGGAGGGAGGGGCACAGATACGCAGTATTTT. This gives the protein CAGGGRGTDTQYF.

This clone appeared a few times. The chain joins TRBV2 to TRBJ2-1; 9 bases match TRBD2. Germline CDR1 SNHLY, CDR2 FYNNEI. CDR3 length equals 16 residues. With 3 bases clipped from V and 1 base from J, the junction kept 4 bases outside the gene matches. The CDR3 loop is CASSDPSGKSYNEQFF. The CDR3 DNA follows: TGTGCCAGCAGTGACCCTAGCGGGAAATCCTACAATGAGCAGTTCTTC.